This T cell receptor (beta chain) was retrieved from a study of cytomegalovirus exposure and HLA in healthy donors. Study-level points and caveats: Reported performance of the classifier showed diagnosis of cytomegalovirus status with high specificity and sensitivity. Rarity marked most TCR sequences, yet some public TCRs occurred in many donors. A few chains tied to CMV proved CMV antigen-specific in vitro.

The donors were in the roughly 130-subject validation cohort, distinct from the 666-subject first cohort. A note on this clone: Its antigen is still unknown.

Between the trimmed V and J ends, which lost 4 bases and 10 bases, there was a span of 17 bases. The germline V gene encodes CDR1 LGHNA and CDR2 YNFKEQ. This CDR3 region has 14 residues. Sequencing was performed with immunoSEQ multiplex PCR; in TCRdb, only in-frame clones are kept and a portion is missing. The sample contains 130,000 to 150,000 clones, roughly 89% of which appear only once. The sequenced sample consisted of PBMCs. The gene calls are TRBV4-2 and TRBJ2-1; a weak D match, TRBD2 (5 bases). This TCR was sampled from a woman aged 18-29 years in good health and CMV-seropositive. The CDR3 here is CASSPYQVGGEQFF. The DNA for the CDR3 is TGTGCCAGCAGCCCCTACCAGGTAGGCGGGGAGCAGTTCTTC.